This passage covers 4 T cell receptor beta chains from one sample sequenced in a study of T cell repertoires and HLA-DP antigens (dated by TCRdb to 2017 to 2018). Libraries were prepared through the immunoSEQ multiplex PCR assay. The clones in this table, taken by TCRdb from immuneACCESS, are in-frame only. Not every clone is retained; where verified, under half of the shortfall comes from an unresolved V gene, and the cause of the rest is unknown. Recorded for this sample are some 89,000 clones; roughly 86% of them occurred a single time. Clones ranked in the top ten supply approximately 1.5% of the sample. These receptors' targets are unknown. The sample comprised CD4+ T cells from PBMCs. The origin of the receptors is a man in his fifties or sixties in good health and CMV-seronegative.

The CDR3 is CASSLGSPTEAFF. In DNA form, the CDR3 reads TGTGCCAGCAGCTTAGGGTCACCCACTGAAGCTTTCTTT. The J gene is TRBJ1-1, the V gene TRBV7-3; D remains ambiguous. Germline CDR1 reads SGHTA; CDR2 reads FQGTGA. The CDR3 runs 13 residues. The V end lost 2 bases, the J end lost 4 bases, and 8 bases lay between the germline ends.

The CDR3 sequence is CASSQKIGVGYTF. The CDR3 DNA reads TGTGCCAGCAGCCAAAAAATAGGGGTGGGCTACACCTTC. V is TRBV14 and J is TRBJ1-2; D is possibly TRBD1 (5 bases). The V and J ends lost 2 bases and 8 bases respectively, with 12 bases between them. The CDR3 spans 13 residues. The germline CDR1 and CDR2 sequences are SGHDN and FVKESK.

The V and J genes are TRBV30 and TRBJ2-5; 9 bases are a match to TRBD2. Trimming cost V 0 bases and J 4 bases; bases outside gene matches: 3. CDR3 length: 14 amino acids. Germline CDR1 and CDR2: GTSNPN and SVGIG (reference sequence). The CDR3 region has the DNA TGTGCCTGGAGTGTTGCGGGAGGGGTAGAGACCCAGTACTTC. This sequence encodes CAWSVAGGVETQYF.

CDR3 DNA: TGTGCCTGGAGTGCCCTAAGGGGACGGGCTGAAGCTTTCTTT. Protein product: CAWSALRGRAEAFF. The chain joins TRBV30 to TRBJ1-1, with D possibly matching TRBD1 (5 bases). V was trimmed by 1 base and J by 6 bases, leaving 15 bases between them. The germline CDR1 and CDR2 sequences are GTSNPN and SVGIG (reference sequence). The CDR3 sequence is 14 residues long.